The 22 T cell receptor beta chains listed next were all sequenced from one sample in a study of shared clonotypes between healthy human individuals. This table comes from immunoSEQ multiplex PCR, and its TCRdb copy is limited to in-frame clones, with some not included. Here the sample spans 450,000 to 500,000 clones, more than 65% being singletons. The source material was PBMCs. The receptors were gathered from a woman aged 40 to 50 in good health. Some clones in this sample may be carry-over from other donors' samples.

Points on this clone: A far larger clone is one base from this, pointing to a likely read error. The CDR3 DNA reads as TGTGCCAGCATCCCAGGGACTAGCGGGATAAACATTCAGTACTTC. It is translated as CASIPGTSGINIQYF. The V call is TRBV2, the J call TRBJ2-4; 13 nucleotides align to TRBD2. CDR1 is SNHLY, CDR2 FYNNEI, per germline. V trimming: 7 bases; J trimming: 6 bases; junction bases outside the gene matches: 6. This CDR3 has 15 amino acids. The full variable domain, with the rest looked up from reference TRBV2 and TRBJ2-4, is EPEVTQTPSHQVTQMGQEVILRCVPISNHLYFYWYRQILGQKVEFLVSFYNNEISEKSEIFDDQFSVERPDGSNFTLKIRSTKLEDSAMYFCASIPGTSGINIQYFGAGTRLSVL.

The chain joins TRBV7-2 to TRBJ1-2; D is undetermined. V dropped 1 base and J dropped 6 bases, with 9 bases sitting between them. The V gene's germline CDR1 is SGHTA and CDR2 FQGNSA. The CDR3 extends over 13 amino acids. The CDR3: CASSLEGINGYTF. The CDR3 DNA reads TGTGCCAGCAGCTTAGAAGGGATCAATGGCTACACCTTC. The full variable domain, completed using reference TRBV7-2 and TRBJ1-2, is GAGVSQSPSNKVTEKGKDVELRCDPISGHTALYWYRQSLGQGLEFLIYFQGNSAPDKSGLPSDRFSAERTGGSVSTLTIQRTQQEDSAVYLCASSLEGINGYTFGSGTRLTVV.

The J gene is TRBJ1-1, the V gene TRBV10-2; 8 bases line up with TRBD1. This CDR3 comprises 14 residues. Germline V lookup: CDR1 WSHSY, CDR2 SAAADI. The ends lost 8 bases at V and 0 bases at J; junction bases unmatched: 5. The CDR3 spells CASLWTGMNTEAFF. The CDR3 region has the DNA TGCGCCAGCTTATGGACAGGGATGAACACTGAAGCTTTCTTT.

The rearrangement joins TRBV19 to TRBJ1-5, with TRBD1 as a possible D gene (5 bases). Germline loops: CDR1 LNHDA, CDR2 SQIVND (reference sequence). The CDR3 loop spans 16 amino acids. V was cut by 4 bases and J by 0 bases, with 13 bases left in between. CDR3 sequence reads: CASSRSGLDSNQPQHF. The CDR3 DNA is TGTGCCAGTAGTAGGTCGGGGCTAGATAGCAATCAGCCCCAGCATTTT.

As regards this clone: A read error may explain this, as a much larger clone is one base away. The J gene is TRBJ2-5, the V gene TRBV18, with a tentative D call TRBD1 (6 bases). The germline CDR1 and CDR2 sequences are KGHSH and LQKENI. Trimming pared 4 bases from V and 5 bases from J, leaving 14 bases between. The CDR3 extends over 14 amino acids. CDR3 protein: CASSQRRQGETQYF. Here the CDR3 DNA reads TGTGCCAGCTCACAACGCCGGCAGGGGGAGACCCAGTACTTC.

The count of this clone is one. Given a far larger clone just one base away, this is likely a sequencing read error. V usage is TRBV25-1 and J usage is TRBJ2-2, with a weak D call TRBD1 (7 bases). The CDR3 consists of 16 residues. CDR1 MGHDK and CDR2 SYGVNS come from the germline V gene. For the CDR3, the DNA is TGTGCCAGCAGAAGAGGAGGGGGCGCGAACACCAGGGAGCTGTTTTTT. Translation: CASRRGGGANTRELFF. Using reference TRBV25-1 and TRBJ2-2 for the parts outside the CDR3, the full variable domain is EADIYQTPRYLVIGTGKKITLECSQTMGHDKMYWYQQDPGMELHLIHYSYGVNSTEKGDLSSESTVSRIRTEHFPLTLESARPSHTSQYLCASRRGGGANTRELFFGEGSRLTVL.

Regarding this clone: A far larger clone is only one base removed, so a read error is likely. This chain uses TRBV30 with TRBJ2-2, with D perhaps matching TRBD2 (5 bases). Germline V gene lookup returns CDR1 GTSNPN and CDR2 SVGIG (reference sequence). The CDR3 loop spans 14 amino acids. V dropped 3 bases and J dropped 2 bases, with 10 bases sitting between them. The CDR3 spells CAWSLDFNTGELFF. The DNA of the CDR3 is TGTGCCTGGAGCCTGGACTTCAACACCGGGGAGCTGTTTTTT. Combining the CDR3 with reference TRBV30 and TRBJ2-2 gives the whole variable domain SQTIHQWPATLVQPVGSPLSLECTVEGTSNPNLYWYRQAAGRGLQLLFYSVGIGQISSEVPQNLSASRPQDRQFILSSKKLLLSDSGFYLCAWSLDFNTGELFFGEGSRLTVL.

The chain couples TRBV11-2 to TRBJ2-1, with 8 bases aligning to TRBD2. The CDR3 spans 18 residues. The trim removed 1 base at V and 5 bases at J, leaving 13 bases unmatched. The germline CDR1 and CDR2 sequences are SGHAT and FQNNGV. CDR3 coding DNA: TGTGCCAGCAGCTTAGGCCGGTTACTAGCGGAGGTTCACAATGAGCAGTTCTTC. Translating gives CASSLGRLLAEVHNEQFF.

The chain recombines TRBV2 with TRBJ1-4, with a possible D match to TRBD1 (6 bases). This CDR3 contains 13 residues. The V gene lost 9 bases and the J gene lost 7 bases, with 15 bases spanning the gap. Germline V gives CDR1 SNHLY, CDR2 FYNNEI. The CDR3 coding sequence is TGTGCCAGTATTACAGGGTGGGGTGAAAAACTGTTTTTT. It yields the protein CASITGWGEKLFF.

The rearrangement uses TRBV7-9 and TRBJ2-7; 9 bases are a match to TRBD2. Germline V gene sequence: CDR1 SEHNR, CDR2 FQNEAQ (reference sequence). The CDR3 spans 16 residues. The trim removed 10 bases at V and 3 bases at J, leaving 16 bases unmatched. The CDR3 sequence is CAITSRLSGSVYEQYF. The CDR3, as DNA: TGTGCCATTACCTCCAGGCTTAGCGGGAGTGTCTACGAGCAGTACTTC.

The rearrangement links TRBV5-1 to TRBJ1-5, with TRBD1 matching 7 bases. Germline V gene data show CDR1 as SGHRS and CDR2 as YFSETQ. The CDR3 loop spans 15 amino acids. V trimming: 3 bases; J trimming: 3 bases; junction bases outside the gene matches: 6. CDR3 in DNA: TGCGCCAGCAGCTCTGGAACAGGGGACAATCAGCCCCAGCATTTT. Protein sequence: CASSSGTGDNQPQHF.

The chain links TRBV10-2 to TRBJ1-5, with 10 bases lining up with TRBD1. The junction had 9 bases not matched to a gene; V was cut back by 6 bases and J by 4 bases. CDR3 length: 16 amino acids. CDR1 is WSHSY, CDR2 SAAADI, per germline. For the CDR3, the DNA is TGCGCCAGCAGGTCGGGGACAGGGGCCAAAAATCAGCCCCAGCATTTT. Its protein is CASRSGTGAKNQPQHF.

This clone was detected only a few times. CDR3: CASSLSRDTSYEQYF. CDR3 DNA sequence: TGTGCCAGCAGTTTATCCCGGGACACCTCCTACGAGCAGTACTTC. The chain has TRBV28 and TRBJ2-7, with D maybe TRBD1 (6 bases). Trimming removed 1 base from V and 0 bases from J, with 10 bases in between. The germline CDR1 and CDR2 sequences are MDHEN and SYDVKM. This CDR3 spans 15 amino acids.

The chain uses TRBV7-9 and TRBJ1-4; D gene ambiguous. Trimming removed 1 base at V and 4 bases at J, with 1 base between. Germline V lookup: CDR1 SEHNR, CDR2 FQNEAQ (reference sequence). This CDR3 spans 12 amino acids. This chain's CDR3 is CASSLGNEKLFF. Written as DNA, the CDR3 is TGTGCCAGCAGCTTAGGTAATGAAAAACTGTTTTTT.

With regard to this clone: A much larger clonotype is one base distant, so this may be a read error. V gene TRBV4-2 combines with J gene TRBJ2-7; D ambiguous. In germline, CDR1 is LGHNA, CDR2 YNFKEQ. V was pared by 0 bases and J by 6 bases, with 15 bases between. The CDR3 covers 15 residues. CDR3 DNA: TGTGCCAGCAGCCAAGACGGACGGTTAACTCGCGAGCAGTACTTC. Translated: CASSQDGRLTREQYF.

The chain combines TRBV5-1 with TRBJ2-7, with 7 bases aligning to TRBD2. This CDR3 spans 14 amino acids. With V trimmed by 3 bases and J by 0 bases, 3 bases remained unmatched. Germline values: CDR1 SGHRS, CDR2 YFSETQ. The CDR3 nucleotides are TGCGCCAGCAGCTGGAGCGGGGACTCCTACGAGCAGTACTTC. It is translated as CASSWSGDSYEQYF. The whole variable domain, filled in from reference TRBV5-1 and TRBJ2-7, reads KAGVTQTPRYLIKTRGQQVTLSCSPISGHRSVSWYQQTPGQGLQFLFEYFSETQRNKGNFPGRFSGRQFSNSRSEMNVSTLELGDSALYLCASSWSGDSYEQYFGPGTRLTVT.

CDR3: CAWSPDRVNTEAFF. For the CDR3, the DNA is TGTGCCTGGAGTCCTGACAGGGTCAACACTGAAGCTTTCTTT. The V and J genes are TRBV30 and TRBJ1-1, with 7 bases matching TRBD1. CDR3 size: 14 residues. V shed 2 bases and J 2 bases; nucleotides not matched to a gene: 5. Per the germline V gene, CDR1 is GTSNPN and CDR2 is SVGIG (reference sequence).

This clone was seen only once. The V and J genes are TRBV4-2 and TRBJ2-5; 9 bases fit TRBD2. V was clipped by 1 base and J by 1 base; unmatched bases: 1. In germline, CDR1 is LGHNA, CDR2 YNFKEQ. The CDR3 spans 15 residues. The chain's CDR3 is CASSQGGLAQETQYF. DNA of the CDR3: TGTGCCAGCAGCCAAGGGGGACTAGCCCAAGAGACCCAGTACTTC.

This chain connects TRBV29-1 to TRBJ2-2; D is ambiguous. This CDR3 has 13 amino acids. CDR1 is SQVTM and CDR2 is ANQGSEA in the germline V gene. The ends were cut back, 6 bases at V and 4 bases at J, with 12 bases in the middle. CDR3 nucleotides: TGCAGCGTGGGCGAACTGTCCACCGGGGAGCTGTTTTTT. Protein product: CSVGELSTGELFF.

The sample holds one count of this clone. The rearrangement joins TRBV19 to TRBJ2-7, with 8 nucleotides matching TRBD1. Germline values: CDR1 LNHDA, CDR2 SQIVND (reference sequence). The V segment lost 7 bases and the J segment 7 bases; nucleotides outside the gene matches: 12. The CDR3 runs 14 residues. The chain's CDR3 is CASTDGQGAGEQYF. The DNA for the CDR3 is TGTGCCAGTACCGACGGACAGGGTGCAGGAGAGCAGTACTTC. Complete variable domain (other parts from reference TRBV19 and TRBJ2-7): DGGITQSPKYLFRKEGQNVTLSCEQNLNHDAMYWYRQDPGQGLRLIYYSQIVNDFQKGDIAEGYSVSREKKESFPLTVTSAQKNPTAFYLCASTDGQGAGEQYFGPGTRLTVT.

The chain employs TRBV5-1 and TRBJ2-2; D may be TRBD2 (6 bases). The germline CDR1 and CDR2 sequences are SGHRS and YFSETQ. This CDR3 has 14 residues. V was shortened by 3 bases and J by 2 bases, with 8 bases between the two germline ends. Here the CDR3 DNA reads TGCGCCAGCAGCTGGGACTTTAACACCGGGGAGCTGTTTTTT. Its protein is CASSWDFNTGELFF.

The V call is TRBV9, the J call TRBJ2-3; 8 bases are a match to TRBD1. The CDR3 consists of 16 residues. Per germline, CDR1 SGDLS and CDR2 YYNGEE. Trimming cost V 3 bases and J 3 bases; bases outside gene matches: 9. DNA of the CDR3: TGTGCCAGCAGCGCCGGAGGGACAGGTCTTACAGATACGCAGTATTTT. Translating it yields CASSAGGTGLTDTQYF.